The 29 T cell receptor beta chains below were found in one sample sequenced in a study of blood T cell repertoires in COVID-19. Assay: immunoSEQ multiplex PCR; the TCRdb copy retains only in-frame clones and omits some. The sample shows around 40,000 clones, around 95% of them seen only once. Material: peripheral blood. The receptor source for this set is a human donor with active COVID-19. The donor label of this sample is uncertain.

This clone is a singleton in its sample. The gene calls are TRBV27 and TRBJ2-7; 7 bases are shared with TRBD2. With V trimmed by 5 bases and J by 6 bases, 10 bases remained unmatched. The CDR3 extends over 14 amino acids. Germline V gives CDR1 MNHEY, CDR2 SMNVEV (reference sequence). CDR3 sequence reads: CASSLSLAGGEQYF. The CDR3 coding sequence is TGTGCCAGCAGTCTCAGCTTAGCGGGCGGCGAGCAGTACTTC.

The genes are TRBV4-1 and TRBJ2-7; D ambiguous. Per the germline V gene, CDR1 is MGHRA and CDR2 is YSYEKL. The CDR3 sequence is 14 residues long. V was shortened by 1 base and J by 0 bases, with 7 bases between the two germline ends. CDR3 loop: CASSQAQNSYEQYF. DNA for the CDR3: TGCGCCAGCAGCCAAGCACAGAACTCCTACGAGCAGTACTTC.

As DNA, the CDR3 is TGCAGCGTTGAAGATACTTTGCAGGGGTTGGCAGATACGCAGTATTTT. It encodes CSVEDTLQGLADTQYF. This sequence joins TRBV29-1 and TRBJ2-3; a possible D gene is TRBD1 (6 bases). Trimming pared 0 bases from V and 4 bases from J, leaving 17 bases between. Germline CDR1 SQVTM, CDR2 ANQGSEA. This CDR3 has 16 residues.

The rearrangement joins TRBV2 to TRBJ1-3; D is possibly TRBD1 (5 bases). V was clipped by 7 bases and J by 3 bases, with 7 bases between them. The CDR3 runs 12 residues. Germline loops: CDR1 SNHLY, CDR2 FYNNEI. The CDR3 sequence: CASKGVGNTIYF. In DNA form, the CDR3 reads TGTGCCAGCAAAGGGGTTGGAAACACCATATATTTT. Full variable domain (rest looked up from reference TRBV2 and TRBJ1-3): EPEVTQTPSHQVTQMGQEVILRCVPISNHLYFYWYRQILGQKVEFLVSFYNNEISEKSEIFDDQFSVERPDGSNFTLKIRSTKLEDSAMYFCASKGVGNTIYFGEGSWLTVV.

This chain links TRBV6-2 or TRBV6-3 with TRBJ2-7; 8 nucleotides line up with TRBD2. CDR1 is MNHEY and CDR2 is SVGEGT in the germline V gene. The CDR3 is made up of 12 amino acids. Losses at the gene ends were 4 bases for V and 11 bases for J; bases not matched to a gene: 7. The DNA of the CDR3 is TGTGCCAGCAGTTCCGGGACTAGATCGAAGTACTTC. Encoded protein: CASSSGTRSKYF.

The rearrangement joins TRBV10-3 to TRBJ2-7, with D tentatively TRBD2 (5 bases). Trimming stripped 6 bases from V and 0 bases from J, with 9 bases between. The CDR3 runs 13 residues. Germline values: CDR1 ENHRY, CDR2 SYGVKD. The CDR3 DNA is TGTGCCATCAGAGGACTTCACTCCTACGAGCAGTACTTC. It yields the protein CAIRGLHSYEQYF.

The chain has TRBV7-8 and TRBJ2-3, with 14 bases identical to TRBD2. Germline loops: CDR1 SGHVS, CDR2 FQNEAQ. The CDR3 runs to 19 residues. After removal of 1 base from V and 5 bases from J, the junction contained 11 bases not matched to a gene. The CDR3 spells CASSLGLAGGPTHQDTQYF. CDR3 DNA: TGTGCCAGCAGCTTAGGACTAGCGGGGGGGCCTACCCATCAAGATACGCAGTATTTT.

This clone was picked up one time. V gene TRBV5-6 combines with J gene TRBJ2-1; 11 bases agree with TRBD2. Germline CDR1 SGHDT, CDR2 YYEEEE. Losses at the gene ends were 8 bases for V and 7 bases for J; bases not matched to a gene: 11. The CDR3 consists of 15 residues. Written as DNA, the CDR3 is TGTGCCAGAGCACCTCTGACTAGCGGGGATAATGAGCAGTTCTTC. It encodes CARAPLTSGDNEQFF.

The CDR3, as DNA: TGTGCCAGCAGCCAACCCGGACAGGGGAAGGCCGGGGAGCTGTTTTTT. Its protein product is CASSQPGQGKAGELFF. V is TRBV3-1 (or the pseudogene TRBV3-2) and J is TRBJ2-2; TRBD1 matches at 9 bases. CDR3 length: 16 residues. The ends lost 2 bases at V and 6 bases at J; junction bases unmatched: 7. Germline V gives CDR1 LGHDT, CDR2 YNNKEL (reference sequence).

This clone was observed once. This chain connects TRBV7-8 to TRBJ1-6, with D unclear. Germline assignment: CDR1 SGHVS and CDR2 FQNEAQ. V was trimmed by 5 bases and J by 7 bases, leaving 12 bases between them. The length of the CDR3 is 14 residues. CDR3 in amino acids: CASSPVRGNSPLHF. The DNA of the CDR3 is TGTGCCAGCAGCCCCGTCAGAGGGAATTCACCCCTCCACTTT. The variable domain in full, with the rest retrieved from reference TRBV7-8 and TRBJ1-6, is GAGVSQSPRYKVAKRGQDVALRCDPISGHVSLFWYQQALGQGPEFLTYFQNEAQLDKSGLPSDRFFAERPEGSVSTLKIQRTQQEDSAVYLCASSPVRGNSPLHFGNGTRLTVT.

The rearrangement links TRBV18 to TRBJ1-5; 7 nucleotides line up with TRBD1. V dropped 6 bases and J dropped 3; count of bases not matched to a gene: 2. From germline, CDR1 is KGHSH and CDR2 LQKENI. The CDR3 is 13 amino acids. The CDR3 is CASSGTDNQPQHF. CDR3 nucleotides: TGTGCCAGCTCGGGGACAGACAATCAGCCCCAGCATTTT.

The chain carries TRBV6-1 and TRBJ1-6; D remains unclear. Trimming removed 5 bases from V and 14 bases from J, with 19 bases in between. This CDR3 is 14 amino acids long. CDR1 and CDR2 from the germline V gene are MNHNS and SASEGT. The CDR3 sequence: CASSYRQEEISLHF. CDR3 bases: TGTGCCAGCAGTTATCGGCAGGAGGAAATATCCCTCCACTTT.

This chain connects TRBV4-3 to TRBJ2-5; 8 bases map to TRBD1. The CDR3 sequence is 15 residues long. The ends lost 0 bases at V and 6 bases at J; junction bases unmatched: 6. CDR1 and CDR2 (germline): LGHNA, YSLEER. CDR3 residues: CASSQESGGLKTQYF. The CDR3 nucleotides are TGCGCCAGCAGCCAAGAGTCAGGGGGCTTGAAGACCCAGTACTTC.

The CDR3 sequence: CASSERSAADYGYTF. Here the CDR3 DNA reads TGTGCCAGCAGTGAACGATCGGCCGCGGACTATGGCTACACCTTC. This chain uses TRBV6-1 with TRBJ1-2; D remains ambiguous. V dropped 2 bases and J dropped 3 bases, with 13 bases sitting between them. Per the germline V gene, CDR1 is MNHNS and CDR2 is SASEGT. The CDR3 sequence is 15 residues long.

This chain uses TRBV29-1 with TRBJ1-2; TRBD1 aligns across 9 bases. The CDR3 is 13 residues long. Germline V gene lookup returns CDR1 SQVTM and CDR2 ANQGSEA. V lost 7 bases and J lost 4; bases outside the gene matches: 7. The DNA of the CDR3 is TGCAGCGCCAGAGAGGACAGGGGCTATGGCTACACCTTC. Amino acid sequence: CSAREDRGYGYTF.

The gene calls are TRBV27 and TRBJ2-3; the D is unclear. Deletions cut 3 bases from V and 2 bases from J, with 9 bases between. The CDR3 has 14 residues. Looked up from germline, CDR1 is MNHEY and CDR2 is SMNVEV (reference sequence). The CDR3 reads CASSFNLITDTQYF. The CDR3 bases are TGTGCCAGCAGTTTTAACCTAATCACAGATACGCAGTATTTT.

V and J are TRBV29-1 and TRBJ2-2; perhaps TRBD1 as D (7 bases). The CDR3 loop spans 15 amino acids. The germline V gene has CDR1 SQVTM and CDR2 ANQGSEA. CDR3 DNA sequence: TGCGGGGCCCACCGCGGGACAGCGAACACCGGGGAGCTGTTTTTT. Translating it yields CGAHRGTANTGELFF.

This chain links TRBV4-3 with TRBJ1-2; D is ambiguous. V was clipped by 0 bases and J by 3 bases, with 8 bases between them. The CDR3 loop spans 14 amino acids. Germline values: CDR1 LGHNA, CDR2 YSLEER. Here the CDR3 reads CASSQEDSYYGYTF. CDR3 coding DNA: TGCGCCAGCAGCCAAGAGGACTCTTACTATGGCTACACCTTC.

Details on this clone: The same CDR3 also results from other DNA sequences found in this sample. This sequence joins TRBV3-1 (or the pseudogene TRBV3-2) and TRBJ2-3; 10 nucleotides align to TRBD2. CDR1 is LGHDT, CDR2 YNNKEL, per germline (reference sequence). V lost 4 bases and J lost 1; bases outside the gene matches: 2. CDR3 length equals 15 residues. The CDR3 reads CASSLGLAGTDTQYF. CDR3 coding DNA: TGTGCCAGCAGCCTTGGACTAGCGGGCACAGATACGCAGTATTTT.

The genes are TRBV27 and TRBJ1-4; 7 bases agree with TRBD1. The CDR3 loop spans 15 amino acids. V shed 6 bases, J shed 6 bases, and the junction held 10 bases outside the gene matches. Germline assignment: CDR1 MNHEY and CDR2 SMNVEV (reference sequence). CDR3 nucleotides: TGTGCCAGCAGCCAAAGGGACAGTGAGGATGAAAAACTGTTTTTT. It yields the protein CASSQRDSEDEKLFF.

This chain uses TRBV24-1 with TRBJ2-1; a weak D match, TRBD2 (6 bases). With 3 bases removed from V and 11 bases from J, the gap between germline ends came to 16 bases. The CDR3 has 14 residues. Germline V CDR1 and CDR2: KGHDR, SFDVKD. The CDR3 protein is CATSDAGPPSKQFF. The CDR3 coding sequence is TGTGCCACCAGTGATGCGGGACCGCCCTCGAAGCAGTTCTTC.

The V gene is TRBV5-1, the J gene TRBJ1-3, with D perhaps matching TRBD1 (5 bases). Germline assignment: CDR1 SGHRS and CDR2 YFSETQ. This CDR3 comprises 15 residues. V lost 1 base and J lost 2, with 10 bases in between. In DNA form, the CDR3 reads TGCGCCAGCAGCTTGAGCAGGGCTACTGGAAACACCATATATTTT. Translated, it gives CASSLSRATGNTIYF.

This sequence joins TRBV5-1 and TRBJ1-2; D gene ambiguous. Germline V CDR1 and CDR2: SGHRS, YFSETQ. Trimming stripped 0 bases from V and 0 bases from J, with 6 bases between. The CDR3 runs to 14 residues. The CDR3 sequence is CASSLESANYGYTF. CDR3 bases: TGCGCCAGCAGCTTGGAATCCGCTAACTATGGCTACACCTTC. Full variable domain (missing parts from reference TRBV5-1 and TRBJ1-2): KAGVTQTPRYLIKTRGQQVTLSCSPISGHRSVSWYQQTPGQGLQFLFEYFSETQRNKGNFPGRFSGRQFSNSRSEMNVSTLELGDSALYLCASSLESANYGYTFGSGTRLTVV.

This clone appeared once. The V and J genes are TRBV21-1 and TRBJ1-2. TRBV21-1 is assigned pseudogene status. This CDR3 region has 16 residues. The CDR3 loop reads CASSKVRGFNLDGYTF. The CDR3 coding sequence is TGTGCCAGCAGCAAAGTCCGGGGGTTTAATCTGGATGGCTACACCTTC.

V and J are TRBV7-2 and TRBJ2-7; D not resolved. V was shortened by 2 bases and J by 6 bases, with 5 bases between the two germline ends. The germline CDR1 and CDR2 sequences are SGHTA and FQGNSA. The CDR3 has 11 amino acids. CDR3 protein: CASSLLREQYF. The CDR3 nucleotides are TGTGCCAGCAGCTTACTCCGCGAGCAGTACTTC.

This rearrangement joins TRBV24-1 to TRBJ2-1, with D possibly TRBD1 on 5 matching bases. V was shortened by 4 bases and J by 9 bases, with 15 bases between the two germline ends. The CDR3 has 14 residues. Germline V gene lookup returns CDR1 KGHDR and CDR2 SFDVKD. The CDR3, as DNA: TGTGCCACCAGTGACCCCGACATTCAGGGTGAGCAGTTCTTC. Its protein product is CATSDPDIQGEQFF.

The chain links TRBV9 to TRBJ2-7; maybe TRBD1 (6 bases). CDR3 size: 13 residues. The germline V gene encodes CDR1 SGDLS and CDR2 YYNGEE. V lost 4 bases and J 7 bases, leaving 15 bases between the germline ends. The CDR3 sequence is CASSPRGHWEQYF. The CDR3 nucleotides are TGTGCCAGCAGCCCCCGGGGACATTGGGAGCAGTACTTC.

This CDR3 is CASSLLILATGNHYGYTF. DNA of the CDR3: TGTGCCAGCAGCTTGCTAATTTTAGCGACAGGGAACCACTATGGCTACACCTTC. The chain links TRBV7-2 to TRBJ1-2, with 7 bases identical to TRBD1. V shed 3 bases, J shed 3 bases, and the junction held 16 bases outside the gene matches. Looked up from germline, CDR1 is SGHTA and CDR2 is FQGNSA. The CDR3 runs to 18 residues. Filled out from reference TRBV7-2 and TRBJ1-2, the complete variable domain reads GAGVSQSPSNKVTEKGKDVELRCDPISGHTALYWYRQSLGQGLEFLIYFQGNSAPDKSGLPSDRFSAERTGGSVSTLTIQRTQQEDSAVYLCASSLLILATGNHYGYTFGSGTRLTVV.

The chain joins TRBV6-5 to TRBJ1-3; 8 bases align to TRBD1. CDR1 is MNHEY, CDR2 SVGAGI, per germline. The CDR3 is 16 residues long. V lost 4 bases to trimming and J lost 2 bases; unmatched junction nucleotides: 7. The CDR3 DNA reads TGTGCCAGCAGTTCCCCAGGGGGCCCGGCTGGAAACACCATATATTTT. This gives the protein CASSSPGGPAGNTIYF.